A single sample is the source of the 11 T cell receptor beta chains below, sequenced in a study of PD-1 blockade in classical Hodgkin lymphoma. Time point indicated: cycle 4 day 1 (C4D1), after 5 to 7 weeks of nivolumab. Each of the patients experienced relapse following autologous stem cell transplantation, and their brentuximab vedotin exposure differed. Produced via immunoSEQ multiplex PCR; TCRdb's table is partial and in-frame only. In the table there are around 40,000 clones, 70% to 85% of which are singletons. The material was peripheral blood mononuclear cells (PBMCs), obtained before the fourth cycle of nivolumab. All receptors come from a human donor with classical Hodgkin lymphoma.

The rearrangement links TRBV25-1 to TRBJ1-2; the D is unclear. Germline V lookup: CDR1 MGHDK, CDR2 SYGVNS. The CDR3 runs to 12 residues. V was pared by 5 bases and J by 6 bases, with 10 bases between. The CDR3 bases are TGTGCCAGCAGTCTAGGGCAGGATGGCTACACCTTC. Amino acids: CASSLGQDGYTF.

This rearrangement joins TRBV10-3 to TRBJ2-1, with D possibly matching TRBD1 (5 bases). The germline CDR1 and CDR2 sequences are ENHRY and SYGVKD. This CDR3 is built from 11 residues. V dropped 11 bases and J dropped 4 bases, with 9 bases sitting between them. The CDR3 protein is CAPTEYNEQFF. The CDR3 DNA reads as TGTGCCCCGACAGAATACAATGAGCAGTTCTTC.

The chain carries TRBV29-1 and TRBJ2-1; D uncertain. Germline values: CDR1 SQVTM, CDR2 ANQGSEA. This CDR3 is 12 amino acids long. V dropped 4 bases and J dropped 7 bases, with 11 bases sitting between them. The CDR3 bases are TGCAGCGTTGGCGGACCCAGGAATGAGCAGTTCTTC. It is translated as CSVGGPRNEQFF.

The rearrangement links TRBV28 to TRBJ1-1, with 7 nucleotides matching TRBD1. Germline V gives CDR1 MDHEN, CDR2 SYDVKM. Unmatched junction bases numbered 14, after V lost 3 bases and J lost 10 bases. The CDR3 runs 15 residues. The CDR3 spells CASSFFGQVPRGAFF. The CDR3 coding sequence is TGTGCCAGCAGTTTTTTCGGACAGGTCCCCAGGGGAGCTTTCTTT.

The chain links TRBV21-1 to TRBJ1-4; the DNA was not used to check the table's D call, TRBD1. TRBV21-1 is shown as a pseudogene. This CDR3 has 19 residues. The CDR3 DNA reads TGTGCCAGCAGCAACTTAGGACAGGGGAATCGCTCGACTAATGAAAAACTGTTTTTT. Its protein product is CASSNLGQGNRSTNEKLFF.

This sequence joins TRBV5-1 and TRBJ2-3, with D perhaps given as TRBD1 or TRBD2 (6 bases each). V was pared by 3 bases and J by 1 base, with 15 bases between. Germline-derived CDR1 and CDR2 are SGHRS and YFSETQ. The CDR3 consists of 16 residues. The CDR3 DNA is TGCGCCAGCAGCTCCACGGTGGGGGGCGGCACAGATACGCAGTATTTT. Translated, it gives CASSSTVGGGTDTQYF. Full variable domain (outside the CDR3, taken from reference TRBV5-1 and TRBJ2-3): KAGVTQTPRYLIKTRGQQVTLSCSPISGHRSVSWYQQTPGQGLQFLFEYFSETQRNKGNFPGRFSGRQFSNSRSEMNVSTLELGDSALYLCASSSTVGGGTDTQYFGPGTRLTVL.

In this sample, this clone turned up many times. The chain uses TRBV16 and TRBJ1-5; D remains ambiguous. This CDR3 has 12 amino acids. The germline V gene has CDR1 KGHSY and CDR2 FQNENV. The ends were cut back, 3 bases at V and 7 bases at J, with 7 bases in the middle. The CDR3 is CASSHGGQPQHF. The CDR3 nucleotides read TGTGCCAGCAGCCATGGAGGGCAGCCCCAGCATTTT.

The CDR3 region has the DNA TGTGCCAGCAGAGCACCGGGAATGGAAGAGACCCAGTACTTC. It encodes CASRAPGMEETQYF. The J gene is TRBJ2-5, the V gene TRBV7-9, with a tentative D call TRBD2 (5 bases). The CDR3 length is 14 residues. V lost 6 bases and J lost 3, with 14 bases in between. Germline CDR1 is SEHNR and CDR2 is FQNEAQ (reference sequence).

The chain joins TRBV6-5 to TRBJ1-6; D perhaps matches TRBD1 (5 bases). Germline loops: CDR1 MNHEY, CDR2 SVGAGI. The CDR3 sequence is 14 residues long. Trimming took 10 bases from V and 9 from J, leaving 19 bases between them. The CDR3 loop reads CATTPTSGISPLHF. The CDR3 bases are TGTGCCACCACCCCCACATCAGGGATTTCACCCCTCCACTTT.

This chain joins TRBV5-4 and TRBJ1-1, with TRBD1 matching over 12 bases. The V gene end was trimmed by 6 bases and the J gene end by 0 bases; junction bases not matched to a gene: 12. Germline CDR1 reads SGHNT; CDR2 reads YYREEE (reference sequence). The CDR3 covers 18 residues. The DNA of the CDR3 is TGTGCCAGCACCACATCCTGGGACAGGGGGCTTCTGAACACTGAAGCTTTCTTT. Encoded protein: CASTTSWDRGLLNTEAFF.

The CDR3 protein is CSVAFTGANVLTF. CDR3 nucleotides: TGCAGCGTTGCCTTTACCGGGGCCAACGTCCTGACTTTC. The rearrangement joins TRBV29-1 to TRBJ2-6; no clear D gene. The CDR3 runs to 13 residues. V shed 4 bases and J shed 4 bases, with 8 bases lying between them. The germline CDR1 and CDR2 sequences are SQVTM and ANQGSEA.